Each of the 19 T cell receptor beta chains below was sequenced from the same sample in a study of early T cells in non-severe SARS-CoV-2 infection. TCRdb recomputed calls from the 5' RACE reads with MiXCR, one row per CDR3 protein. The table records about 29,000 distinct CDR3 sequences, about 6% of them present only once. Sequences were obtained from whole blood. These receptors came from an adult who was a healthcare worker with PCR-confirmed SARS-CoV-2 infection or an uninfected control (not recorded which).

This clonotype was recorded many times. The rearrangement links TRBV7-3 to TRBJ2-5, with TRBD2 identical over 10 bases. CDR1 and CDR2 (germline): SGHTA, FQGTGA. The CDR3 totals 16 residues. Trimming cost V 2 bases and J 5 bases; bases outside gene matches: 8. CDR3 in DNA: TGTGCCAGCAGCTTACTCAGCGGGGGGGCCTCGGAGACCCAGTACTTC. Translation: CASSLLSGGASETQYF.

J is TRBJ2-3 and V is TRBV5-1; D unclear. In germline, CDR1 is SGHRS, CDR2 YFSETQ. This CDR3 spans 14 amino acids. The V end was cut by 4 bases, the J end by 4 bases, with 13 bases between. CDR3 nucleotide sequence: TGCGCCAGCAGCGTGCCCCAAACGGCAGATACGCAGTATTTT. It is translated as CASSVPQTADTQYF. Full variable domain (rest looked up from reference TRBV5-1 and TRBJ2-3): KAGVTQTPRYLIKTRGQQVTLSCSPISGHRSVSWYQQTPGQGLQFLFEYFSETQRNKGNFPGRFSGRQFSNSRSEMNVSTLELGDSALYLCASSVPQTADTQYFGPGTRLTVL.

This clonotype was observed at least ten times. The chain is built from TRBV7-9 and TRBJ1-5; TRBD1 is a possible D gene (5 bases). V lost 1 base and J 2 bases, leaving 12 bases between the germline ends. Germline CDR1 and CDR2: SEHNR and FQNEAQ (reference sequence). CDR3 length: 16 residues. DNA for the CDR3: TGTGCCAGCAGCTTAGGGGGCGCCCGGGGCAATCAGCCCCAGCATTTT. Translating it yields CASSLGGARGNQPQHF.

The V call is TRBV5-4, the J call TRBJ2-5, with TRBD2 matching 7 bases. The CDR3 contains 16 residues. V lost 2 bases, J lost 2 bases, and 9 bases stayed unmatched. CDR1 is SGHNT and CDR2 is YYREEE in the germline V gene (reference sequence). The CDR3 DNA sequence: TGTGCCAGCAGCTTAGGACTAGACCCCAATCAAGAGACCCAGTACTTC. Its protein product is CASSLGLDPNQETQYF. The variable domain in full, with the rest retrieved from reference TRBV5-4 and TRBJ2-5, is ETGVTQSPTHLIKTRGQQVTLRCSSQSGHNTVSWYQQALGQGPQFIFQYYREEENGRGNFPPRFSGLQFPNYSSELNVNALELDDSALYLCASSLGLDPNQETQYFGPGTRLLVL.

Sample share makes this clonotype medium-sized. The chain recombines TRBV28 with TRBJ1-2; D might be TRBD1 (6 bases). Germline V gives CDR1 MDHEN, CDR2 SYDVKM. The ends were cut back, 4 bases at V and 2 bases at J, with 11 bases in the middle. This CDR3 contains 14 residues. CDR3 DNA: TGTGCCAGCAGTTCCACGGGGGCAAACTATGGCTACACCTTC. Its protein is CASSSTGANYGYTF.

The table lists this clonotype with many counts. The CDR3 spells CASSPVRLAKNIQYF. CDR3 nucleotides: TGTGCCAGCAGTCCTGTCAGGCTAGCCAAAAACATTCAGTACTTC. This rearrangement joins TRBV27 to TRBJ2-4; D ambiguous. Germline CDR1 is MNHEY and CDR2 is SMNVEV (reference sequence). The CDR3 length is 15 residues. The V end was cut by 5 bases, the J end by 0 bases, with 11 bases between.

Ten or more counts support this clonotype. In DNA, the CDR3 is TGCGCCAGCAGCCAGGGTGAAATTTCACCCCTCCACTTT. As protein: CASSQGEISPLHF. This sequence joins TRBV4-3 and TRBJ1-6; the D is unclear. Germline V gene data show CDR1 as LGHNA and CDR2 as YSLEER. CDR3 length: 13 amino acids. Trimming stripped 3 bases from V and 9 bases from J, with 9 bases between.

This chain connects TRBV4-3 to TRBJ2-7; D possibly corresponds to TRBD1 (6 bases). Germline V gene lookup returns CDR1 LGHNA and CDR2 YSLEER. V was pared by 0 bases and J by 3 bases, with 18 bases between. The CDR3 spans 17 residues. Here the CDR3 reads CASSQEHLAGDIYEQYF. CDR3 in DNA: TGCGCCAGCAGCCAAGAGCATTTGGCAGGGGATATCTACGAGCAGTACTTC.

This clonotype appeared many times. The chain carries TRBV7-2 and TRBJ2-3; D is perhaps TRBD2 (7 bases). V was pared by 3 bases and J by 2 bases, with 9 bases between. Germline lookup yields CDR1 SGHTA and CDR2 FQGNSA. CDR3 size: 14 residues. CDR3 in DNA: TGTGCCAGCAGCTTTGGGGGGGCCACAGATACGCAGTATTTT. Translation: CASSFGGATDTQYF.

This clonotype has a count of ten or more. The chain links TRBV5-1 to TRBJ2-4, with a weak D call TRBD2 (5 bases). Germline V gives CDR1 SGHRS, CDR2 YFSETQ. CDR3 length: 15 residues. Trimming removed 3 bases from V and 0 bases from J, with 10 bases in between. In nucleotides, the CDR3 is TGCGCCAGCAGCTCCCTGGACTCAGCCAAAAACATTCAGTACTTC. It yields the protein CASSSLDSAKNIQYF.

The chain links TRBV5-1 to TRBJ2-3, with D perhaps matching TRBD1 (5 bases). Germline assignment: CDR1 SGHRS and CDR2 YFSETQ. This CDR3 has 18 residues. V was clipped by 4 bases and J by 1 base, with 22 bases between them. The CDR3 sequence: CASSLPPPGSWGTDTQYF. The CDR3 DNA is TGCGCCAGCAGCCTCCCGCCGCCAGGGTCCTGGGGCACAGATACGCAGTATTTT. Based on the CDR3 plus reference TRBV5-1 and TRBJ2-3, the full variable domain is KAGVTQTPRYLIKTRGQQVTLSCSPISGHRSVSWYQQTPGQGLQFLFEYFSETQRNKGNFPGRFSGRQFSNSRSEMNVSTLELGDSALYLCASSLPPPGSWGTDTQYFGPGTRLTVL.

This clonotype was seen a handful of times. The gene calls are TRBV4-3 and TRBJ2-2; D is perhaps TRBD1 (6 bases). V was trimmed by 2 bases and J by 5 bases, leaving 9 bases between them. Germline V lookup: CDR1 LGHNA, CDR2 YSLEER. The CDR3 contains 14 residues. In DNA form, the CDR3 reads TGCGCCAGCAGCCAACTTACAGGGACCGGGGAGCTGTTTTTT. Translated: CASSQLTGTGELFF.

This clonotype came up many times. The chain employs TRBV29-1 and TRBJ1-1; D not resolved. The CDR3 contains 10 residues. CDR1 SQVTM and CDR2 ANQGSEA come from the germline V gene. V dropped 4 bases and J dropped 4 bases, with 4 bases sitting between them. CDR3 sequence (DNA): TGCAGCGTTGGCGTCACTGAAGCTTTCTTT. This translates into CSVGVTEAFF.

This clonotype was seen repeatedly, ten times or more. This chain joins TRBV2 and TRBJ2-7, with 7 bases identical to TRBD1. This CDR3 region has 15 residues. Trimming removed 6 bases from V and 0 bases from J; junction bases left unmatched: 8. The germline V gene encodes CDR1 SNHLY and CDR2 FYNNEI. CDR3 bases: TGTGCCAGCAGGATGGAACGACAGGGCTCCTACGAGCAGTACTTC. This encodes CASRMERQGSYEQYF.

This clonotype occurred many times. This chain joins TRBV6-5 and TRBJ2-1; D is undetermined. This CDR3 spans 13 amino acids. The V and J ends lost 2 bases and 4 bases respectively, with 6 bases between them. The germline CDR1 and CDR2 sequences are MNHEY and SVGAGI. The CDR3 DNA reads TGTGCCAGCAGTTACCACCCTTACAATGAGCAGTTCTTC. The encoded protein is CASSYHPYNEQFF.

J is TRBJ2-7 and V is TRBV20-1; the match to TRBD1 covers 8 bases. The CDR3 is 13 amino acids. V dropped 3 bases and J dropped 6; count of bases not matched to a gene: 7. CDR1 DFQATT and CDR2 SNEGSKA come from the germline V gene (reference sequence). CDR3 sequence: CSASLTGVSEQYF. For the CDR3, the DNA is TGCAGTGCTAGCCTGACAGGGGTATCCGAGCAGTACTTC.

This clonotype occurred many times. The chain is built from TRBV20-1 and TRBJ2-2, with TRBD2 matching over 8 bases. The CDR3 has 15 residues. Germline V lookup: CDR1 DFQATT, CDR2 SNEGSKA (reference sequence). Losses at the gene ends were 5 bases for V and 1 base for J; bases not matched to a gene: 6. CDR3 nucleotides: TGCAGTGCTGCAAGCGGGGGCGTGAACACCGGGGAGCTGTTTTTT. This codes for CSAASGGVNTGELFF.

This clonotype was observed at least ten times. V gene TRBV10-3 combines with J gene TRBJ1-4; tentative D call: TRBD1 (6 bases). Germline V gene sequence: CDR1 ENHRY, CDR2 SYGVKD. V lost 0 bases, J lost 5 bases, and 10 bases lay in between. The CDR3 runs 15 residues. CDR3 sequence reads: CAISESSTGNEKLFF. The CDR3 DNA is TGTGCCATCAGTGAGTCCAGTACAGGGAATGAAAAACTGTTTTTT.

This clonotype showed up many times. The genes are TRBV10-1 and TRBJ1-1, with a weak D call TRBD1 (6 bases). The CDR3 loop spans 14 amino acids. V lost 4 bases and J 3 bases, leaving 12 bases between the germline ends. The germline V gene has CDR1 WNHNN and CDR2 SYGVQD (reference sequence). The CDR3 DNA follows: TGCGCCAGCAGTGTTCAGGGGATGGACACTGAAGCTTTCTTT. Protein product: CASSVQGMDTEAFF.